The rows below give T cell receptor beta chains drawn from one sample of a study of blood T cell repertoires in COVID-19. The table came from immunoSEQ multiplex PCR; TCRdb's copy has only in-frame clones and leaves some out. The sample includes more than 200,000 clones, less than 90% of them seen just once. Sequencing was performed on peripheral blood. The receptors were gathered from a woman in her 70s with active or convalescent COVID-19. The CDR3 runs from the conserved cysteine through the conserved F or W. D genes are given only for firm matches. Size is omitted from some rows. Given values are once, few, many or a class for expanded clones.

d_call: NA
v_call: TRBV5-6
clone_size: once
j_call: TRBJ2-6
cdr3_nt: TGTGCCAGCAGCTTCTCCGGGACTGAGAACGTCCTGACTTTC
cdr3_aa: CASSFSGTENVLTF

d_call: NA
v_call: TRBV19
clone_size: NA
j_call: TRBJ1-1
cdr3_nt: TGTGCCAGTCCTCGGGGGGGAAGAAGGTTCCAGAACACTGAAGCTTTCTTT
cdr3_aa: CASPRGGRRFQNTEAFF

d_call: NA
v_call: TRBV11-2
clone_size: NA
j_call: TRBJ2-1
cdr3_nt: TGTGCCAGCAGCTTAGAAGAGGGGGAAAAGCAGTTCTTC
cdr3_aa: CASSLEEGEKQFF

d_call: NA
v_call: TRBV30
clone_size: NA
j_call: TRBJ1-6
cdr3_nt: TGTGCCTGGAGTCGGGTCAGCGTTGGGTCACCCCTCCACTTT
cdr3_aa: CAWSRVSVGSPLHF

d_call: TRBD1
v_call: TRBV7-9
clone_size: NA
j_call: TRBJ1-1
cdr3_nt: TGTGCCAGCAGGAGGGGGCAGGGCCCAACCAGGGGGATGACTGAAGCTTTCTTT
cdr3_aa: CASRRGQGPTRGMTEAFF

d_call: TRBD1
v_call: TRBV19
clone_size: NA
j_call: TRBJ2-7
cdr3_nt: TGTGCCAGTAGTTTGGACAGGAGCTCCTACGAGCAGTACTTC
cdr3_aa: CASSLDRSSYEQYF

d_call: NA
v_call: TRBV5-1
clone_size: once
j_call: TRBJ1-5
cdr3_nt: TGCGCCAGCAGCTTGGCGATGGGGCGCGACAATCAGCCCCAGCATTTT
cdr3_aa: CASSLAMGRDNQPQHF

d_call: NA
v_call: TRBV12-5
clone_size: NA
j_call: TRBJ1-5
cdr3_nt: TGTGCTAGTGGTTTCCCCTCTCAGCCCCAGCATTTT
cdr3_aa: CASGFPSQPQHF

d_call: TRBD2
v_call: TRBV7-8
clone_size: NA
j_call: TRBJ2-2
cdr3_nt: TGTGCCAGCAGCTTAGAACTAGCGCATTCCGGGGAGCTGTTTTTT
cdr3_aa: CASSLELAHSGELFF

d_call: NA
v_call: TRBV4-2
clone_size: NA
j_call: TRBJ2-5
cdr3_nt: TGTGCCAGCAGCCAAGGTTGGCTGGGCGGGTCGCTCGAGACCCAGTACTTC
cdr3_aa: CASSQGWLGGSLETQYF

d_call: TRBD1
v_call: TRBV29-1
clone_size: NA
j_call: TRBJ1-5
cdr3_nt: TGCAGCGTTCGGACAGGAGGCGGCCAGCCCCAGCATTTT
cdr3_aa: CSVRTGGGQPQHF

d_call: NA
v_call: TRBV4-2
clone_size: NA
j_call: TRBJ1-4
cdr3_nt: TGTGCCAGCAGCCAGGCCGTGGACAGTTTACCGAGGTCTAATGAAAAACTGTTTTTT
cdr3_aa: CASSQAVDSLPRSNEKLFF

d_call: TRBD2
v_call: TRBV6-2/TRBV6-3
clone_size: NA
j_call: TRBJ2-1
cdr3_nt: TGTGCCAGCAGCTCTCTATTGGGACTAGCGGGGGTTTCCTACAATGAGCAGTTCTTC
cdr3_aa: CASSSLLGLAGVSYNEQFF

d_call: NA
v_call: TRBV29-1
clone_size: few
j_call: TRBJ1-5
cdr3_nt: TGCAGCGTTGTCCTCGGACAGTATAGCAATCAGCCCCAGCATTTT
cdr3_aa: CSVVLGQYSNQPQHF

d_call: NA
v_call: TRBV19
clone_size: NA
j_call: TRBJ2-2
cdr3_nt: TGTGCCAGTAGTACCCGACGAGGGGGTTGGGGTGGGGAGCTGTTTTTT
cdr3_aa: CASSTRRGGWGGELFF

d_call: NA
v_call: TRBV7-3
clone_size: once
j_call: TRBJ2-7
cdr3_nt: TGTGCCAGCAGCACTAGGACCCGCTTC
cdr3_aa: CASSTRTRF

d_call: TRBD1
v_call: TRBV27
clone_size: NA
j_call: TRBJ1-2
cdr3_nt: TGTGCCAGCAGGCGACAGGGGGAAGGGTATGGCTACACCTTC
cdr3_aa: CASRRQGEGYGYTF

d_call: TRBD1
v_call: TRBV28
clone_size: NA
j_call: TRBJ2-4
cdr3_nt: TGTGCCAGCAGAACCCTCCCGCGGGGACAGGGCAAGTACATTCAGTACTTC
cdr3_aa: CASRTLPRGQGKYIQYF

d_call: NA
v_call: TRBV19
clone_size: NA
j_call: TRBJ1-1
cdr3_nt: TGTGCCAGTAGTGACAGAAACATGAACACTGAAGCTTTCTTT
cdr3_aa: CASSDRNMNTEAFF

d_call: TRBD2
v_call: TRBV24-1
clone_size: NA
j_call: TRBJ2-1
cdr3_nt: TGTGCCACCAGTGATTTAACTAGCGGCAGCTCCTACAATGAGCAGTTCTTC
cdr3_aa: CATSDLTSGSSYNEQFF

d_call: TRBD1
v_call: TRBV2
clone_size: NA
j_call: TRBJ1-2
cdr3_nt: TGTGCCAGCAGCGCCCTTCTACAGGGGTTCACGGGCGGCTACACCTTC
cdr3_aa: CASSALLQGFTGGYTF

d_call: TRBD1
v_call: TRBV19
clone_size: NA
j_call: TRBJ1-2
cdr3_nt: TGTGCCAGTACAAAGGGGGCTTCAACTAACTATGGCTACACCTTC
cdr3_aa: CASTKGASTNYGYTF

d_call: NA
v_call: TRBV6-1
clone_size: few
j_call: TRBJ2-7
cdr3_nt: TGTGCCAGCAGTGGCTCAGCGGGCCTTGTCCTGAGGGAGCAGTACTTC
cdr3_aa: CASSGSAGLVLREQYF

d_call: TRBD2
v_call: TRBV5-1
clone_size: NA
j_call: TRBJ2-7
cdr3_nt: TGCGCCAGCAGCCTTGGGACTAGCGGGGCCGCCTACGAGCAGTACTTC
cdr3_aa: CASSLGTSGAAYEQYF

d_call: TRBD2
v_call: TRBV15
clone_size: NA
j_call: TRBJ2-7
cdr3_nt: TGTGCCACCCAACCGAGGGGAGCGACTAGCGGCAACTACGAGCAGTACTTC
cdr3_aa: CATQPRGATSGNYEQYF

d_call: NA
v_call: TRBV5-1
clone_size: NA
j_call: TRBJ2-7
cdr3_nt: TGCGCCAGCAGCTTGGTAGGGGGTGGAAACGAGCAGTACTTC
cdr3_aa: CASSLVGGGNEQYF

d_call: NA
v_call: TRBV2
clone_size: few
j_call: TRBJ2-2
cdr3_nt: TGTGCCAGCAGTGATTACCAGGGAATGTTTTTT
cdr3_aa: CASSDYQGMFF

d_call: TRBD1
v_call: TRBV7-2
clone_size: NA
j_call: TRBJ1-1
cdr3_nt: TGTGCCAGCAGCCCTGACAGGGGGTGGGTGGACACTGAAGCTTTCTTT
cdr3_aa: CASSPDRGWVDTEAFF

d_call: NA
v_call: TRBV6-5
clone_size: once
j_call: TRBJ2-7
cdr3_nt: TGTGCCAGCATCTCACAGCCGGAAAGCTCCTACGAGCAGTACTTC
cdr3_aa: CASISQPESSYEQYF

d_call: TRBD2
v_call: TRBV4-1
clone_size: NA
j_call: TRBJ2-1
cdr3_nt: TGCGCCAGCAGCCAAGAGGTCGAGGGCACCCCGGGACTAGACTACAATGAGCAGTTCTTC
cdr3_aa: CASSQEVEGTPGLDYNEQFF

d_call: NA
v_call: TRBV5-1
clone_size: once
j_call: TRBJ1-2
cdr3_nt: TGCGCCAGCAGCTATGACAGTCAAGGCAACTATGGCTACACCTTC
cdr3_aa: CASSYDSQGNYGYTF

d_call: TRBD2
v_call: TRBV5-1
clone_size: NA
j_call: TRBJ2-7
cdr3_nt: TGCGCCAGCAGCTCGGGAGCGGGGGGGCACTACGAGCAGTACTTC
cdr3_aa: CASSSGAGGHYEQYF

d_call: NA
v_call: TRBV19
clone_size: NA
j_call: TRBJ2-7
cdr3_nt: TGTGCCAGTAGTATCGGACGGGACTACGAGCAGTACTTC
cdr3_aa: CASSIGRDYEQYF

d_call: TRBD1
v_call: TRBV5-5
clone_size: NA
j_call: TRBJ2-2
cdr3_nt: TGTGCCAGCAGCTTGGAGACAGGGATAACCGGGGAGCTGTTTTTT
cdr3_aa: CASSLETGITGELFF

d_call: NA
v_call: TRBV27
clone_size: NA
j_call: TRBJ1-4
cdr3_nt: TGTGCCAGCAGTGCGAACGGCAGGGGCGCTGAAAAACTGTTTTTT
cdr3_aa: CASSANGRGAEKLFF

d_call: TRBD2
v_call: TRBV6-4
clone_size: NA
j_call: TRBJ2-3
cdr3_nt: TGTGCCATCCCACTAGCGGCTAGCACAGATACGCAGTATTTT
cdr3_aa: CAIPLAASTDTQYF

d_call: NA
v_call: TRBV7-9
clone_size: once
j_call: TRBJ1-5
cdr3_nt: TGTGCCAGCAGCTTAGAAGGCGGCCAGCCCCAGCATTTT
cdr3_aa: CASSLEGGQPQHF

d_call: NA
v_call: TRBV9
clone_size: NA
j_call: TRBJ1-2
cdr3_nt: TGTGCCAGCAGCCCCTCAACAGGAGAACTCTATGGCTACACCTTC
cdr3_aa: CASSPSTGELYGYTF

d_call: NA
v_call: TRBV2
clone_size: NA
j_call: TRBJ2-3
cdr3_nt: TGTGCCAGCAGTGAAGGTCCCGCCGGAGATACGCAGTATTTT
cdr3_aa: CASSEGPAGDTQYF

d_call: NA
v_call: TRBV3-1/TRBV3-2
clone_size: NA
j_call: TRBJ1-6
cdr3_nt: TGTGCCAGCAGCCAAGATTCGATGGGGGGTTCACCCCTCCACTTT
cdr3_aa: CASSQDSMGGSPLHF

d_call: NA
v_call: TRBV7-2
clone_size: NA
j_call: TRBJ2-5
cdr3_nt: TGTGCCAGCAGCTCGGGACTCCAAGAGACCCAGTACTTC
cdr3_aa: CASSSGLQETQYF

d_call: NA
v_call: TRBV11-2
clone_size: NA
j_call: TRBJ2-5
cdr3_nt: TGTGCCAGCAGCTTAAGTAGCAGTTGGTCTGAGACCCAGTACTTC
cdr3_aa: CASSLSSSWSETQYF

d_call: NA
v_call: TRBV28
clone_size: NA
j_call: TRBJ1-1
cdr3_nt: TGTGCCAGCAGTTTGATGGCGCTCGGGGGAGAAGCTTTCTTT
cdr3_aa: CASSLMALGGEAFF

d_call: TRBD1
v_call: TRBV10-3
clone_size: NA
j_call: TRBJ1-6
cdr3_nt: TGTGCCATCAGAGAGGAGGGGGCCGTCTATAATTCACCCCTCCACTTT
cdr3_aa: CAIREEGAVYNSPLHF

d_call: NA
v_call: TRBV5-1
clone_size: once
j_call: TRBJ1-4
cdr3_nt: TGCGCCAGCAGTTCGATCTCCGATAATACGAGGGAACTGTTTTTT
cdr3_aa: CASSSISDNTRELFF